The T cell receptor (beta chain) described here comes from a study of blood T cell repertoires in COVID-19. Overall study context: Sample material is recorded as cDNA or gDNA derived from T cells, B-cell-depleted T cells, or PBMCs.

In the original analysis: Counts of nucleated cells, estimated from reference gene primer amplification, were obtained. Only in-frame clones appear in the TCRdb table, and some are missing; sequencing was by immunoSEQ multiplex PCR. The V and J calls and clone size come from that table; D and trimming were worked out from the DNA. The table shows roughly 250,000 clones, with approximately 86% occurring only once. This clone was seen a single time. Across fewer than 25 US areas, participants ranged in age from roughly 18 to 95 years. Cohort assignment relied on participant-reported clinical history. This CDR3 comprises 13 residues. Germline V CDR1 and CDR2: SGHDT, YYEEEE. Trimming removed 2 bases at V and 4 bases at J, with 6 bases between.

The receptor was derived from a woman under 40 with acute COVID-19. The sequencing sample was made of PBMCs or T cells enriched from blood (not recorded which). The chain has TRBV5-6 and TRBJ2-2, with D hard to call. This chain's CDR3 is CASSFIPTGELFF. The CDR3, as DNA: TGTGCCAGCAGCTTTATCCCCACCGGGGAGCTGTTTTTT.